This is a list of T cell receptor beta chains from one sample in a study of shared clonotypes between healthy human individuals. Assay: immunoSEQ multiplex PCR; the TCRdb copy retains only in-frame clones and omits some. Among about 1.1 million clones listed, approximately 78% were seen once. Sample: memory CD4+ T cells from PBMCs. The source of these receptors is a man between 18 and 29 years old in good health. Some clones in this sample may be carry-over from other donors' samples. The CDR3 runs from the conserved cysteine through the conserved F or W. D genes are given only for firm matches. Clone sizes are given selectively: once, few, many, or a class where the clone is expanded.

DNA	CDR3	J	D	V	size
TGTGCCAGCTCACCGCCGGGACAGGCGGGTCAGCCCCAGCATTTT	CASSPPGQAGQPQHF	TRBJ1-5	TRBD1	TRBV18	.
TGTGCCAGCAGCTTGGGCGGGACAGGGACCTACGAGCAGTACTTC	CASSLGGTGTYEQYF	TRBJ2-7	TRBD1	TRBV11-3	few
TGTGCCAGTAGTATTAACCGACCGGGAAACACTGAAGCTTTCTTT	CASSINRPGNTEAFF	TRBJ1-1	.	TRBV19	few
TGTGCCAGCAGTTATACAGGGGGCAACGGCTACACCTTC	CASSYTGGNGYTF	TRBJ1-2	TRBD1	TRBV6-5	.
TGTGCCAGCAGCTTGGGGGCGTCAACAGATGAGCAGTTCTTC	CASSLGASTDEQFF	TRBJ2-1	.	TRBV5-4	.
TGTGCCAGCCAGGGACAGCTCACAGATACGCAGTATTTT	CASQGQLTDTQYF	TRBJ2-3	TRBD1	TRBV7-9	few
TGTGCCAGCAGCAAGGAGGGGCATGGAAACACCATATATTTT	CASSKEGHGNTIYF	TRBJ1-3	.	TRBV9	.
TGTGCCAGCAGTGATTCGGGACAGGGGTATCAGCCCCAGCATTTT	CASSDSGQGYQPQHF	TRBJ1-5	TRBD1	TRBV25-1	once
TGTGCCAGCAGCTTGGTAGGCACTGAAGCTTTCTTT	CASSLVGTEAFF	TRBJ1-1	.	TRBV5-4	.
TGTGCCAGCAGCCCACAGGGGGCAGATGAGACCCAGTACTTC	CASSPQGADETQYF	TRBJ2-5	TRBD1	TRBV4-2	few
TGTGCCAGCAGCCGCGGGGTGTTGGGCACTGAAGCTTTCTTT	CASSRGVLGTEAFF	TRBJ1-1	.	TRBV14	.
TGTGCCAGCAGCTTAGGACCTGACAGGGTTCTCACCGGGGAGCTGTTTTTT	CASSLGPDRVLTGELFF	TRBJ2-2	TRBD1	TRBV11-2	.
TGTGCCAGCAGCGGGCGGGCGACCCAGCATTTT	CASSGRATQHF	TRBJ1-5	.	TRBV7-6	.
TGTGCCAGCAGCTTAGCGGGTTCCAGGGGTACCAATGAGCAGTTCTTC	CASSLAGSRGTNEQFF	TRBJ2-1	.	TRBV7-6	.
TGTGCCAGCAGTCCGCCGAGGGGTCCCAAGTATACGCAGTATTTT	CASSPPRGPKYTQYF	TRBJ2-3	.	TRBV7-9	.
TGTGCCAGCAGCGACAGTTTGCCCTCCTACAATGAGCAGTTCTTC	CASSDSLPSYNEQFF	TRBJ2-1	.	TRBV2	.
TGTGCCAGCAGCTTTCGGGGGGGTCCCTACGAGCAGTACTTC	CASSFRGGPYEQYF	TRBJ2-7	TRBD2	TRBV7-2	.
TGTGCCAACCGGGACAAGGGAGGGGATGAGCAGTTCTTC	CANRDKGGDEQFF	TRBJ2-1	.	TRBV19	.
TGTGCCAGCAGTGGGGGACTAGCGGCAAACAATGAGCAGTTCTTC	CASSGGLAANNEQFF	TRBJ2-1	TRBD2	TRBV28	.
TGTGCCAGCTCACCACTCGTCGGCTCCTACAATGAGCAGTTCTTC	CASSPLVGSYNEQFF	TRBJ2-1	.	TRBV18	few
TGTGCCAGCAGCGACAGGGGGCGTTGGGAGACCCAGTACTTC	CASSDRGRWETQYF	TRBJ2-5	TRBD1	TRBV6-1	once
TGTGCCAGCAGCCTAGACAGGTTTGTTGAAGCTTTCTTT	CASSLDRFVEAFF	TRBJ1-1	.	TRBV7-9	few
TGTGCCAGCAGGGGTGGACAACTGGAGTCACCCCTCCACTTT	CASRGGQLESPLHF	TRBJ1-6	.	TRBV25-1	.
TGTGCCAGCAGGAGAGGGATGAACACTGAAGCTTTCTTT	CASRRGMNTEAFF	TRBJ1-1	.	TRBV6-6	.
TGCGCCAGCAGTTCTACGGCGGTAACCGCGACAGATACGCAGTATTTT	CASSSTAVTATDTQYF	TRBJ2-3	.	TRBV10-1	.
TGTGCCACCAGCACCCTAGGACAGGGGGTCTCCTACGAGCAGTACTTC	CATSTLGQGVSYEQYF	TRBJ2-7	TRBD1	TRBV15	.
TGTGCCAGCTCTCCGCCCAGTTGGGGCACTGAAGCTTTCTTT	CASSPPSWGTEAFF	TRBJ1-1	.	TRBV18	once
TGTGCCAGCAGCGCGGGTCGAGGGTGGACTAGCGGGAGCGCGTACGAGCAGTACTTC	CASSAGRGWTSGSAYEQYF	TRBJ2-7	TRBD2	TRBV11-2	.
TGTGCCAGCAGCCCCGGTTTTTACACCGGGGAGCTGTTTTTT	CASSPGFYTGELFF	TRBJ2-2	.	TRBV5-8	.
TGTGCCAGCAGCCAAAGTACTAGCACAGATACGCAGTATTTT	CASSQSTSTDTQYF	TRBJ2-3	.	TRBV4-2	.
TGCAGCGTTGTTGTTACAGGGGGAATTGCAACTAATGAAAAACTGTTTTTT	CSVVVTGGIATNEKLFF	TRBJ1-4	TRBD1	TRBV29-1	.
TGTGCCAGCTCGCCACAAAGCTATGGCTACACCTTC	CASSPQSYGYTF	TRBJ1-2	.	TRBV18	once
TGCAGCGCCGGACAGGGAGGAGAAGGCTACACCTTC	CSAGQGGEGYTF	TRBJ1-2	TRBD1	TRBV29-1	once
TGTGCCAGCTCACTTACAAGGACATACTACAATGAGCAGTTCTTC	CASSLTRTYYNEQFF	TRBJ2-1	.	TRBV18	once
TGTGCCAGCAGTGAAGGGATCACGAACCCCCCCCGCGAGCAGTTCTTC	CASSEGITNPPREQFF	TRBJ2-1	.	TRBV6-1	.
TGCAGCGTTGAAGATAGGTGGCTAGCGGGAGGTGAGCAGTTCTTC	CSVEDRWLAGGEQFF	TRBJ2-1	TRBD2	TRBV29-1	.
TGTGCCAGCAGCATTAGGACCCTGGGGGGGACCCAGTACTTC	CASSIRTLGGTQYF	TRBJ2-5	.	TRBV7-2	once
TGTGCCACCAGCAGGGGGGACGTCTATGGCTACACCTTC	CATSRGDVYGYTF	TRBJ1-2	.	TRBV15	.
TGTGCCAGCAGCCCGGGGGGGGCGGCAATAGAGAATGAGCAGTTCTTC	CASSPGGAAIENEQFF	TRBJ2-1	TRBD2	TRBV9	few
TGTGCCAGCAGTTTAGCGGGAGGAGTGTACAATGAGCAGTTCTTC	CASSLAGGVYNEQFF	TRBJ2-1	TRBD2	TRBV28	.
TGTGCCAGCAGCTTCTCAGGCCTAGCCAAAAACATTCAGTACTTC	CASSFSGLAKNIQYF	TRBJ2-4	.	TRBV5-4	.
TGTGCCAGCAGTGGATCGGGAGTCACCACAGATACGCAGTATTTT	CASSGSGVTTDTQYF	TRBJ2-3	.	TRBV6-1	.
TGCGCCAGCAGCTTAGGGGACGGCTACAGGAACACTGAAGCTTTCTTT	CASSLGDGYRNTEAFF	TRBJ1-1	.	TRBV5-1	.
TGTGCCAGCAGCCAAAAAAGCTCCTACGAGCAGTACTTC	CASSQKSSYEQYF	TRBJ2-7	.	TRBV4-2	.
TGTGCCAGCAGCCAAGTGGGGGGGAGCGCCACTGAAGCTTTCTTT	CASSQVGGSATEAFF	TRBJ1-1	.	TRBV14	.
TGTGCCAGCAGTGAAACCGGCAGCACCAATCAGCCCCAGCATTTT	CASSETGSTNQPQHF	TRBJ1-5	.	TRBV2	.
TGTGCCAGCAGTGGGGGGGGGAGCTCCTACGAGCAGTACTTC	CASSGGGSSYEQYF	TRBJ2-7	TRBD2	TRBV6-1	once
TGCAGCGTTGAGCCCACAGGGGCTGGGGAGCAGTTCTTC	CSVEPTGAGEQFF	TRBJ2-1	TRBD1	TRBV29-1	.